The sequence of this TCR beta chain was determined in a study of neurological immune-mediated disorders. The study, taken as a whole, reports: While HTLV-1-associated myelopathy showed the greatest TCR clonal expansion, multiple sclerosis showed the least, falling below healthy controls. Private repertoires in all groups were suggested, as expanded clones shared no CDR3 amino acid sequences across subjects.

At least ten counts were recorded for this clonotype. Its antigen is not identified. The method for making cDNA was 5'RACE, and it used 10-nucleotide random UMIs. In every sequencing run, more than 160 million TCR-beta sequences were generated from 15-18 subjects. TCRdb re-called the 5' RACE reads with MiXCR, one entry per CDR3 protein. The table lists under 85,000 distinct CDR3 sequences, around 14% of them singletons, with roughly 7% in the top ten. The V end was cut by 2 bases, the J end by 0 bases, with 2 bases between. CDR1 SGHKS and CDR2 YYEKEE come from the germline V gene (reference sequence). This CDR3 is 12 amino acids long.

The gene calls are TRBV5-5 and TRBJ2-5; D gene ambiguous. The receptor comes from a woman in her forties or fifties in good health. Sequencing input: PBMCs. CDR3 nucleotide sequence: TGTGCCAGCAGCTTCAACCAAGAGACCCAGTACTTC. Protein: CASSFNQETQYF.